This T cell receptor beta chain is from a study of OX40 agonist ivuxolimab in advanced cancers. Remarks on this clone: Its cognate antigen is unknown.

Measured with immunoSEQ multiplex PCR; TCRdb has only the in-frame clones, and not every one. Of about 98,000 clones in the sample, approximately 93% were seen once. Study observations and caveats: Patients who responded partially at 0.1-3.0 mg/kg showed clonal expansion ranking among the lowest.

From germline, CDR1 is SGHRS and CDR2 YFSETQ. This CDR3 comprises 16 residues. V lost 3 bases and J 1 base, leaving 16 bases between the germline ends. The clonotype comes from an adult with an advanced solid tumor such as melanoma, head and neck, liver or kidney cancer. The V call is TRBV5-1, the J call TRBJ1-1, with D possibly matching TRBD1 (6 bases). The sample in question was CD4+ or CD8+ T cells sorted from blood, obtained in a trial of the OX40 agonist ivuxolimab. DNA of the CDR3: TGCGCCAGCAGCTCGAATCAGGGGTTGGGGAACACTGAAGCTTTCTTT. Its translation: CASSSNQGLGNTEAFF.